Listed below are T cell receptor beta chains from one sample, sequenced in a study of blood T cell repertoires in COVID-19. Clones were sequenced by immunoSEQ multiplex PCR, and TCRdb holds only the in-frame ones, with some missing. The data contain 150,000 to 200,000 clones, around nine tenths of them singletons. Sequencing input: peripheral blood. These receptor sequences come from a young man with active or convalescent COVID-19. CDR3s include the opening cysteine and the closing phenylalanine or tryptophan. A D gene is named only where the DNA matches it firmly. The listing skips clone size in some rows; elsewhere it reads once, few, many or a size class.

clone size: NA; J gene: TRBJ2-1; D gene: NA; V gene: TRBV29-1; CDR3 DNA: TGCAGCGTACGGGACTTCGCTATGAATGAGCAGTTCTTC; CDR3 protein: CSVRDFAMNEQFF
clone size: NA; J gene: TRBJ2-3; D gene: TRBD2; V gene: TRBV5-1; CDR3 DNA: TGCGCCAGCAGCTTGGGGGCGCGGGAGGGCCCAGATACGCAGTATTTT; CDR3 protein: CASSLGAREGPDTQYF
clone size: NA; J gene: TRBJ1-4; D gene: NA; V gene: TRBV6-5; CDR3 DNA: TGTGCCAGCAGTTACACCTCGAAAGCGGAAAAACTGTTTTTT; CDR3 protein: CASSYTSKAEKLFF
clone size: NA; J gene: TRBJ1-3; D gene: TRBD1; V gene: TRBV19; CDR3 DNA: TGTGCCAGTAGTAGGGCCCGACAGGGTTACACCATATATTTT; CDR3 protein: CASSRARQGYTIYF
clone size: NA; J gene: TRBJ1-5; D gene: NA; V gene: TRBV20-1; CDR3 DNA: TGCAGTGCTATTCGGGGGCAGCCCCAGCATTTT; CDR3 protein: CSAIRGQPQHF
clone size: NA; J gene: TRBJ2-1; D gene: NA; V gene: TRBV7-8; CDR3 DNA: TGTGCCAGCAGCTTTGTAGCGCCCAATGAGCAGTTCTTC; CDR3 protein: CASSFVAPNEQFF
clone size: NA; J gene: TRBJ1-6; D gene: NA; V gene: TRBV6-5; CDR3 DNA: TGTGCCAGCAGATTATCGGGGGGGGTTTCACCCCTCCACTTT; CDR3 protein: CASRLSGGVSPLHF
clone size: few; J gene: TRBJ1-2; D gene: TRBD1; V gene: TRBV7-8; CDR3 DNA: TGTGCCAGCAGCACCCGGACAGGCTTAAACTATGGCTACACCTTC; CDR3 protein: CASSTRTGLNYGYTF
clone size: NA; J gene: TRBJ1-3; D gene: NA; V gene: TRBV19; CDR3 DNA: TGTGCCAGTAGTATAAACAGCGGACTATCTGGAAACACCATATATTTT; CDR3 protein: CASSINSGLSGNTIYF
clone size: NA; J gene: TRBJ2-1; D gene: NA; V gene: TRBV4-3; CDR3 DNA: TGCGCCAGCAGCCCCCTAGGAGATGAGCAGTTCTTC; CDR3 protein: CASSPLGDEQFF
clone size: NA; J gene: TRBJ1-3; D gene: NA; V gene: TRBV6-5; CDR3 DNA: TGTGCCAGCAGCCTCGCAGGTGGAAACACCATATATTTT; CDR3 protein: CASSLAGGNTIYF
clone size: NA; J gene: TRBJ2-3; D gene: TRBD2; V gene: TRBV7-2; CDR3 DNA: TGTGCCAGCAGCTTAGTAAGCGGGGTTGTTGCAGATACGCAGTATTTT; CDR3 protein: CASSLVSGVVADTQYF
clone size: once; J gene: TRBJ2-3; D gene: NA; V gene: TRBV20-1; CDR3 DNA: TGCAGTGCTCAGAATACGCTAGAGTATTTT; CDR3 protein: CSAQNTLEYF
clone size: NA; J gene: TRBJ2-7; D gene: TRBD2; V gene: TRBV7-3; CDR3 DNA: TGTGCCAGCAGCTTAACGGGACTAGGTTCGGAGAGTTACGAGCAGTACTTC; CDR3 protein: CASSLTGLGSESYEQYF
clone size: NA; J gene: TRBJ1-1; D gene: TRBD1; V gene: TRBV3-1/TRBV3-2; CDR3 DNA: TGTGCCAGCAGCCGGACAGGGGCGGGCACTGAAGCTTTCTTT; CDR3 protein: CASSRTGAGTEAFF
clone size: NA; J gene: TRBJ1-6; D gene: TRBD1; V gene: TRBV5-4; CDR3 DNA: TGTGCCAGCAGCTTGGATGGACAGGTTGGTCGTTCACCCCTCCACTTT; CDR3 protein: CASSLDGQVGRSPLHF
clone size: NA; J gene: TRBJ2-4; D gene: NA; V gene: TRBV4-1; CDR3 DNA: TGCGCCAGCAGCCAAGATGAGGGAGACATTCAGTACTTC; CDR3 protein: CASSQDEGDIQYF
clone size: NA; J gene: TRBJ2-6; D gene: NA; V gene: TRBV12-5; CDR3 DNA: TGTGCTAGTGGTTACCTCCCGACAGCCGGCTCTGGGGCCAACGTCCTGACTTTC; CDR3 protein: CASGYLPTAGSGANVLTF
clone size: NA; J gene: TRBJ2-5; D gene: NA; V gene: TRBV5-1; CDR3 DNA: TGCGCCAGCAGGTACTCGCAAGAGACCCAGTACTTC; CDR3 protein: CASRYSQETQYF
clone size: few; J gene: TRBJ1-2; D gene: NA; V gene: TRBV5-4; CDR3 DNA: TGTGCCAGCAGCGGGCCGGCAAACTATGGCTACACCTTC; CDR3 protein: CASSGPANYGYTF
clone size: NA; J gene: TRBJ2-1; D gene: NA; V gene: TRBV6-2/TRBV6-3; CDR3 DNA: TGTGCCAGCAGTCGCCGATGGGCGGGGTACAATGAGCAGTTCTTC; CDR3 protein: CASSRRWAGYNEQFF
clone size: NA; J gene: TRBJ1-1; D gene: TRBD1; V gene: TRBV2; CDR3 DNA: TGTGCCACGCCGATGCCGACAGGGGGTTTGAACACTGAAGCTTTCTTT; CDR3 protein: CATPMPTGGLNTEAFF
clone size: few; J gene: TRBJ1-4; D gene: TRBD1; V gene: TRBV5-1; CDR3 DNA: TGCGCCAGCAGCTTGTCGTCCGGGACAGGGGCAACTAATGAAAAACTGTTTTTT; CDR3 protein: CASSLSSGTGATNEKLFF
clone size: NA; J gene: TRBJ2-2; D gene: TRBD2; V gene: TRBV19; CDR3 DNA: TGTGCCAGTAGTATAATGACTAGCGGGAGCTATGGCACCGGGGAGCTGTTTTTT; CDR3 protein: CASSIMTSGSYGTGELFF
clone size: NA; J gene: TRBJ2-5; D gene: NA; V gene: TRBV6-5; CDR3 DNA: TGTGCCAGCATGCACTACTCCCAAGAGACCCAGTACTTC; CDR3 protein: CASMHYSQETQYF
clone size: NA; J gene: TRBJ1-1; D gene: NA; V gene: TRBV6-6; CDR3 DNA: TGTGCCGGCAGTTACCCGGAGGGGGGGAGCACTGAAGCTTTCTTT; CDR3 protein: CAGSYPEGGSTEAFF
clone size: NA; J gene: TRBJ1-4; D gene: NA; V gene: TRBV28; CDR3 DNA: TGTGCCAGCGAGGGAAATGAAAAACTGTTTTTT; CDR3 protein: CASEGNEKLFF
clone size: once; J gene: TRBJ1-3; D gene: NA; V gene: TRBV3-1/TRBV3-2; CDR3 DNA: TGTGCCAGCAGCCAAGTAGTTTTCGGAAACACCATATATTTT; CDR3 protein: CASSQVVFGNTIYF
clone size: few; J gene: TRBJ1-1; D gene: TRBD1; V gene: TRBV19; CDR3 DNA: TGTGCCAGTAGTGCGGGGACAGGGGTAGTGGGTCCTGAAGCTTTCTTT; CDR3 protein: CASSAGTGVVGPEAFF
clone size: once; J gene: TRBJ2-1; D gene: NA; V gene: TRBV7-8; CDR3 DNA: TGTGCCAGCAGCTCCCCTAGCGATCGCTCCTACAATGAGCAGTTCTTC; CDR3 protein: CASSSPSDRSYNEQFF
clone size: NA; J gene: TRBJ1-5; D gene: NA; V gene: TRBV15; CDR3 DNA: TGTGCCACCAGCAGAGATCCCAATAGCAATCAGCCCCAGCATTTT; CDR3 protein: CATSRDPNSNQPQHF
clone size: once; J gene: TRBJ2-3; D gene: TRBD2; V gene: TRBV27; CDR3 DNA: TGTGCCAGCAGTTCGATAACTAGCGGGGGCGCAGATACGCAGTATTTT; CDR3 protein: CASSSITSGGADTQYF
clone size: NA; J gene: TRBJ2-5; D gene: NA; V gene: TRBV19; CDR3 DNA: TGTGCCAGTAGTATCCTGGACAGACAAGAGACCCAGTACTTC; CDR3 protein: CASSILDRQETQYF
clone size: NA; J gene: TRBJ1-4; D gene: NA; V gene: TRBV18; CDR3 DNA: TGTGCCAGCTCATCAAATCGGGGGGCTGAAAATGAAAAACTGTTTTTT; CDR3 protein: CASSSNRGAENEKLFF
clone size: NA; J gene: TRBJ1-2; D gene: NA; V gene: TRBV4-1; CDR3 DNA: TGCGCCAGCAGCCAAGACAGTTATGGCTACACCTTC; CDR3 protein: CASSQDSYGYTF
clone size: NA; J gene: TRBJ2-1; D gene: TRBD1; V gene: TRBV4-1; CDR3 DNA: TGCGCCAGCAGCCGCGGACAGGCTACCTACAATGAGCAGTTCTTC; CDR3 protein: CASSRGQATYNEQFF
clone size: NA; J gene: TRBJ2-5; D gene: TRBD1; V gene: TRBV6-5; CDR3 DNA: TGTGCCAGCAACGCACTGAACAGGGGCGAAGAGACCCAGTACTTC; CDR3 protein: CASNALNRGEETQYF
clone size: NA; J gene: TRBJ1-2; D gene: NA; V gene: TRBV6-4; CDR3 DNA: TGTGCCAGCACCCCCCCCCGACACTCCTCTTCCTATGGCTACACCTTC; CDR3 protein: CASTPPRHSSSYGYTF
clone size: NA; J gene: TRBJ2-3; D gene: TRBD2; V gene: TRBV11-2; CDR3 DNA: TGTGCCAGCAAAAGGGGACTAGTTCTTACAGATACGCAGTATTTT; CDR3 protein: CASKRGLVLTDTQYF
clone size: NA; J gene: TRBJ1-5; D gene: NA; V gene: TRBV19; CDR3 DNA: TGTGCCAGTAGTATAGTGACTGTGGGGGGGAATCAGCCCCAGCATTTT; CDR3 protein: CASSIVTVGGNQPQHF
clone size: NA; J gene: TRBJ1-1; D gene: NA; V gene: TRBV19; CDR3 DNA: TGTGCCAGTAGTTTCATAACAGACCCAAACACTGAAGCTTTCTTT; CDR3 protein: CASSFITDPNTEAFF
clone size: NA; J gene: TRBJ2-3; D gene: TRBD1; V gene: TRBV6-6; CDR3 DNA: TGTGCCAGCAGTGACAGGGTGTGGGATACGCAGTATTTT; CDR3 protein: CASSDRVWDTQYF
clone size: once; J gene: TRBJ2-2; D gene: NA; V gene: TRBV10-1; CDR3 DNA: TGCGCCAGCAGTAACCCAGCGGAGAACACCGGGGAGCTGTTTTTT; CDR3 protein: CASSNPAENTGELFF
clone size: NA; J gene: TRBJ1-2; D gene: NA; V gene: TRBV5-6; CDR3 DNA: TGTGCCAGCAGCTTGGGGGGCCGAGGGAGGGAGGCTGGCTACACCTTC; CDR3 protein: CASSLGGRGREAGYTF
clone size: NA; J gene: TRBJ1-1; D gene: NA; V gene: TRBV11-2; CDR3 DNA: TGTGCCAGCAGCTCCATGAACACTGAAGCTTTCTTT; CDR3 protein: CASSSMNTEAFF
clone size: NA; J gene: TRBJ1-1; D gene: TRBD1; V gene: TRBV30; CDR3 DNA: TGTGCCTGGAGTGTACAGGGACAGGGGAAAGGCGGTGGGACTGAAGCTTTCTTT; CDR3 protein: CAWSVQGQGKGGGTEAFF
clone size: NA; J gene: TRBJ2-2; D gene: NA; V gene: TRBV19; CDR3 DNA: TGTGCCAGTAGTATGGTAGGGGGAATCACCGGGGAGCTGTTTTTT; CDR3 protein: CASSMVGGITGELFF